This entry lists 13 T cell receptor beta chains sequenced from one sample in a study of blood T cells in healthy people across ages. Using a J-beta primer mix together with a sample-barcoded 5' primer, a second PCR was run for roughly 7 to 12 cycles. MiXCR, applied by TCRdb to the 5' RACE reads, yields one record per CDR3 protein. The table has about 930,000 distinct CDR3 sequences, almost 30% seen once. This sample was shared with a second study, whose subject was T cells of mothers and their children.

The material sequenced was blood. The receptors derive from a woman aged 40 to 49 in good health.

CDR3 amino acids: CASSLQGGPDTDTQYF. For the CDR3, the DNA is TGTGCCAGCAGTTTACAAGGGGGGCCTGACACAGATACGCAGTATTTT. The chain employs TRBV12-3 or TRBV12-4 and TRBJ2-3; D may be TRBD1 or TRBD2 (6 bases each). V lost 2 bases to trimming and J lost 2 bases, with 14 bases between them. The CDR3 is made up of 16 amino acids.

This clonotype was picked up a small number of times. The V and J genes are TRBV6-5 and TRBJ2-6; TRBD1 aligns across 8 bases. Unmatched junction bases numbered 4, after V lost 2 bases and J lost 13 bases. CDR3 size: 13 residues. CDR1 and CDR2 (germline): MNHEY, SVGAGI. The CDR3 region is CASSYDRGSVLTF. DNA of the CDR3: TGTGCCAGCAGTTACGACAGGGGAAGTGTCCTGACTTTC.

This clonotype was found a few times. The gene calls are TRBV20-1 and TRBJ2-7; D is unclear. The CDR3 extends over 15 amino acids. The germline CDR1 and CDR2 sequences are DFQATT and SNEGSKA (reference sequence). V shed 0 bases and J shed 2 bases, with 14 bases lying between them. The DNA for the CDR3 is TGCAGTGCTAGAGACGGCGGCGGTGCTGCCTACGAGCAGTACTTC. As protein: CSARDGGGAAYEQYF.

This chain connects TRBV6-6 to TRBJ1-5; 9 nucleotides match TRBD1. The CDR3 length is 15 residues. From germline, CDR1 is MNHNY and CDR2 SVGAGI (reference sequence). The J segment lost 4 bases and the V segment lost 5 bases, leaving 6 bases of the junction unmatched. Here the CDR3 reads CASSKPGQGNQPQHF. CDR3 nucleotide sequence: TGTGCCAGCAGTAAACCGGGACAGGGAAATCAGCCCCAGCATTTT.

Notes on this clonotype: Possible read error: a much larger clone is one base away. This sequence joins TRBV27 and TRBJ2-4; 10 bases are a match to TRBD2. Germline-derived CDR1 and CDR2 are MNHEY and SMNVEV (reference sequence). V lost 2 bases to trimming and J lost 13 bases; unmatched junction nucleotides: 14. The CDR3 covers 16 residues. The CDR3 loop is CASSLRTSGETGQQYF. The CDR3 bases are TGTGCCAGCAGTTTACGCACTAGCGGGGAGACAGGGCAGCAGTACTTC.

This clonotype has just a few counts. One junction end disagrees with the germline gene, perhaps due to a read error. The gene calls are TRBV7-7 and TRBJ2-7; tentatively, D is TRBD1 (6 bases). From germline, CDR1 is SSHAT and CDR2 FNYEAQ (reference sequence). CDR3 size: 13 residues. In nucleotides, the CDR3 is TGTGCTAGCAGCCCCGGGACACCCAACGAGCAGTACTTC. This gives the protein CASSPGTPNEQYF.

This clonotype was picked up many times. The V and J genes are TRBV10-3 and TRBJ2-7; 11 nucleotides line up with TRBD1. The germline CDR1 and CDR2 sequences are ENHRY and SYGVKD. V gave up 2 bases and J gave up 6 bases; unmatched junction bases: 6. This CDR3 spans 15 amino acids. CDR3 sequence (DNA): TGTGCCATCAGTGAGCCGGACAGGGGGCAGGGCGAGCAGTACTTC. It encodes CAISEPDRGQGEQYF.

A word on this clonotype: A read error is possible here, since a much larger clone lies one base away. This chain joins TRBV20-1 and TRBJ2-1; TRBD1 agrees at 8 bases. CDR3 length equals 15 residues. The V gene's germline CDR1 is DFQATT and CDR2 SNEGSKA (reference sequence). Trimming removed 2 bases from V and 10 bases from J; junction bases left unmatched: 13. CDR3 nucleotide sequence: TGCAGTGCTAGAAATACAGGGGGTTTAACCTACGAGCAGTTCTTC. It codes for CSARNTGGLTYEQFF.

This clonotype was seen a few times. The chain has TRBV20-1 and TRBJ2-5, with no clear D. The J call may be faulty, since TRBJ2-7 better matches the DNA end. Germline V gene lookup returns CDR1 DFQATT and CDR2 SNEGSKA (reference sequence). This CDR3 has 15 residues. The CDR3 spells CSARDPLDGPYEQYF. The CDR3 bases are TGCAGTGCTAGAGATCCATTGGACGGCCCCTACGAGCAGTACTTC.

V is TRBV7-2 and J is TRBJ1-2; the match to TRBD1 covers 7 bases. Losses at the gene ends were 5 bases for V and 2 bases for J; bases not matched to a gene: 11. The length of the CDR3 is 16 residues. The germline CDR1 and CDR2 sequences are SGHTA and FQGNSA. The CDR3 here is CASSPQITTGNYGYTF. The CDR3 DNA is TGTGCCAGCAGCCCCCAAATTACGACAGGGAACTATGGCTACACCTTC.

This clonotype was counted a few times. The junction and the germline gene differ at one end; a read error may be behind it. The rearrangement links TRBV7-7 to TRBJ2-1, with 12 bases aligning to TRBD1. Germline V gene sequence: CDR1 SSHAT, CDR2 FNYEAQ (reference sequence). This CDR3 comprises 16 residues. The CDR3 here is CASSPTGQGARNEQFF. DNA for the CDR3: TGTGCTAGCAGCCCCACGGGACAGGGGGCCAGGAATGAGCAGTTCTTC.

In this sample, this clonotype turned up many times. The chain employs TRBV6-6 and TRBJ1-1, with no clear D. The CDR3 loop spans 13 amino acids. The germline V gene encodes CDR1 MNHNY and CDR2 SVGAGI (reference sequence). Trimming pared 1 base from V and 3 bases from J, leaving 6 bases between. The CDR3 loop is CASSYFSDTEAFF. CDR3 coding DNA: TGTGCCAGCAGTTACTTTTCGGACACTGAAGCTTTCTTT.

J is TRBJ2-3 and V is TRBV5-1, with 9 bases matching TRBD1. Germline V gene lookup returns CDR1 SGHRS and CDR2 YFSETQ. The CDR3 is 16 residues long. V dropped 0 bases and J dropped 3; count of bases not matched to a gene: 5. The CDR3 sequence is CASSLAGTGRTDTQYF. The CDR3 DNA reads as TGCGCCAGCAGCTTGGCGGGGACAGGGCGTACAGATACGCAGTATTTT.